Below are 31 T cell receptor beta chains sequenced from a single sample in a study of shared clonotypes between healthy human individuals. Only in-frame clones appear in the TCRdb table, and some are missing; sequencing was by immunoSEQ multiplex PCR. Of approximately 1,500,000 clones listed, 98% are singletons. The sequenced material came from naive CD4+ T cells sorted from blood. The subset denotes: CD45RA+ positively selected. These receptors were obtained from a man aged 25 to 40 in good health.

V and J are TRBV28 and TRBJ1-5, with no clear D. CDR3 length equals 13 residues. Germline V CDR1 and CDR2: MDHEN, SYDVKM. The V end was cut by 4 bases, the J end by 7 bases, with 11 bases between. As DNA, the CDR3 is TGTGCCAGCAGTTGGGCCCCCCCGCAGCCCCAGCATTTT. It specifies CASSWAPPQPQHF. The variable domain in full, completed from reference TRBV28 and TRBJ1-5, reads DVKVTQSSRYLVKRTGEKVFLECVQDMDHENMFWYRQDPGLGLRLIYFSYDVKMKEKGDIPEGYSVSREKKERFSLILESASTNQTSMYLCASSWAPPQPQHFGDGTRLSIL.

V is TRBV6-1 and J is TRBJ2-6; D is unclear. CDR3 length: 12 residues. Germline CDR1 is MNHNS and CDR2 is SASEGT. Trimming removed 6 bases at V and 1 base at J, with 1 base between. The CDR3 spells CASRSGANVLTF. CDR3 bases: TGTGCCAGCAGGTCTGGGGCCAACGTCCTGACTTTC.

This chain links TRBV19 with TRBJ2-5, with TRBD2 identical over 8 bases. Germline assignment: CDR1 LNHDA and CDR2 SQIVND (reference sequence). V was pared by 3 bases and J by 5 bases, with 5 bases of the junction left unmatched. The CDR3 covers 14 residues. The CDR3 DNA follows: TGTGCCAGTAGTATGGCGGGAGGATTGGAGACCCAGTACTTC. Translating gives CASSMAGGLETQYF.

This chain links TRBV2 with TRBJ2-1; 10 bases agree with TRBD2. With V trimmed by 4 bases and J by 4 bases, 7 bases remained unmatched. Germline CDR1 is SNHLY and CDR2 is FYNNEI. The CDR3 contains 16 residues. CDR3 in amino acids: CASSGDSGRSYNEQFF. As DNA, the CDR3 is TGTGCCAGCAGTGGTGATAGCGGGAGGAGTTACAATGAGCAGTTCTTC.

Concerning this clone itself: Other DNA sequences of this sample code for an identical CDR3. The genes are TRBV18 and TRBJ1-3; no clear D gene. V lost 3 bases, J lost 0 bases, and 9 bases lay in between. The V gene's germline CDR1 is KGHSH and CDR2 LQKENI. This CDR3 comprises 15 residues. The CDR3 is CASSPGGNSGNTIYF. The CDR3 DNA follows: TGTGCCAGCTCACCCGGCGGAAACTCTGGAAACACCATATATTTT. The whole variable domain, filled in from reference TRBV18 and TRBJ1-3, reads NAGVMQNPRHLVRRRGQEARLRCSPMKGHSHVYWYRQLPEEGLKFMVYLQKENIIDESGMPKERFSAEFPKEGPSILRIQQVVRGDSAAYFCASSPGGNSGNTIYFGEGSWLTVV.

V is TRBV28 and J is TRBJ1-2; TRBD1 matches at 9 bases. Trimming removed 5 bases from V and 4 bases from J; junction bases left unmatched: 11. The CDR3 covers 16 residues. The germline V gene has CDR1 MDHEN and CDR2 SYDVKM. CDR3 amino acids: CASSLLQGATGYGYTF. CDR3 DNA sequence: TGTGCCAGCAGTCTTCTACAGGGGGCAACTGGCTATGGCTACACCTTC.

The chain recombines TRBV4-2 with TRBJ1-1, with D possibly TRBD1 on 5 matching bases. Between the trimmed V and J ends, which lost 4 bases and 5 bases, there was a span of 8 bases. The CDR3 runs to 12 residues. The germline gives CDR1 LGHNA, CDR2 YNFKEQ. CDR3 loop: CASSPRGTEAFF. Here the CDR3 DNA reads TGTGCCAGCAGCCCAAGGGGAACTGAAGCTTTCTTT.

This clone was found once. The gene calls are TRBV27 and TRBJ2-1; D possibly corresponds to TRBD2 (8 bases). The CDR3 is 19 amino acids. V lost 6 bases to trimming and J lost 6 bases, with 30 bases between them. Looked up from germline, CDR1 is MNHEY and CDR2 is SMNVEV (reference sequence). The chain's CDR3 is CASRLITGAAGRAGNEQFF. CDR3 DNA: TGTGCCAGCAGGCTGATTACAGGGGCAGCCGGGAGGGCCGGCAATGAGCAGTTCTTC.

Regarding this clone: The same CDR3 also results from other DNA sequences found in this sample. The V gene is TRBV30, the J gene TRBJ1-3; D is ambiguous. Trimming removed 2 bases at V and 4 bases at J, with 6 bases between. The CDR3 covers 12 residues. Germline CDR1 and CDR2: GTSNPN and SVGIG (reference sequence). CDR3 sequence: CAWSLGGNTIYF. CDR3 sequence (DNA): TGTGCCTGGAGTCTGGGAGGAAACACCATATATTTT.

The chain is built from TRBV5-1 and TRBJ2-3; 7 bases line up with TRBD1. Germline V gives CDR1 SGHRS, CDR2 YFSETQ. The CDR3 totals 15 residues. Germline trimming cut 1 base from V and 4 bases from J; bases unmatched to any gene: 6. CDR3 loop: CASSLTGVGADTQYF. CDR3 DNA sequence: TGCGCCAGCAGCTTGACAGGGGTGGGCGCAGATACGCAGTATTTT.

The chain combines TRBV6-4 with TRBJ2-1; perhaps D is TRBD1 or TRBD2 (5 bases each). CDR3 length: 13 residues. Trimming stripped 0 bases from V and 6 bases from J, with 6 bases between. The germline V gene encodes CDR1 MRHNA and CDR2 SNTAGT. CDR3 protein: CASSDSRGNEQFF. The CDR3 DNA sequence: TGTGCCAGCAGTGACTCGAGGGGCAATGAGCAGTTCTTC.

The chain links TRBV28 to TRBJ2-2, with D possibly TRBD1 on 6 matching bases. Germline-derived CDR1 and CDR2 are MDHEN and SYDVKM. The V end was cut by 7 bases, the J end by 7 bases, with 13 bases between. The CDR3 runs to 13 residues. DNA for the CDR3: TGTGCCAGCAACACAGGGTTGGTCGGGGAGCTGTTTTTT. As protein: CASNTGLVGELFF.

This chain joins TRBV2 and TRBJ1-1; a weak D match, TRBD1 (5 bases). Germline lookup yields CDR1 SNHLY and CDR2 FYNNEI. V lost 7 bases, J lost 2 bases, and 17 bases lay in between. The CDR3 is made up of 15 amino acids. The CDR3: CASNKGRTRNTEAFF. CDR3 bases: TGTGCCAGCAATAAGGGGCGGACCCGAAACACTGAAGCTTTCTTT.

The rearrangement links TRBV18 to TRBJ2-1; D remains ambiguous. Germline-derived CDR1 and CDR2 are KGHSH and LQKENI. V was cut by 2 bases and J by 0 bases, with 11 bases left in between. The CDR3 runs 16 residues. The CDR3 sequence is CASSPKETYSYNEQFF. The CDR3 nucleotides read TGTGCCAGCTCACCAAAGGAAACTTACTCCTACAATGAGCAGTTCTTC.

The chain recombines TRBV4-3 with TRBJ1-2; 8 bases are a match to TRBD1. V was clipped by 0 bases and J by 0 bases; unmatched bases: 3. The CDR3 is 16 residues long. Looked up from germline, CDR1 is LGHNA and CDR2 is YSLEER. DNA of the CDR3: TGCGCCAGCAGCCAAGATCTGGACAGGGCTAACTATGGCTACACCTTC. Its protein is CASSQDLDRANYGYTF.

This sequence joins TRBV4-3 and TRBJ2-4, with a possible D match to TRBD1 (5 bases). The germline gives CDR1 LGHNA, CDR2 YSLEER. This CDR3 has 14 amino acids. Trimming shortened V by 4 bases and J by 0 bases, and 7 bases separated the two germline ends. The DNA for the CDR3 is TGCGCCAGCAGCCGTAGGGGAGCCAAAAACATTCAGTACTTC. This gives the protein CASSRRGAKNIQYF.

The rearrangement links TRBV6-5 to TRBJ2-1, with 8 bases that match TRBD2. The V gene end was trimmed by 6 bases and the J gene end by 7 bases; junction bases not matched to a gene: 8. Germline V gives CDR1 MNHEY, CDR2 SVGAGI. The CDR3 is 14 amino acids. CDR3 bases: TGTGCCAGCAGCTTCGCGGGAGGTTTGAATGAGCAGTTCTTC. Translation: CASSFAGGLNEQFF.

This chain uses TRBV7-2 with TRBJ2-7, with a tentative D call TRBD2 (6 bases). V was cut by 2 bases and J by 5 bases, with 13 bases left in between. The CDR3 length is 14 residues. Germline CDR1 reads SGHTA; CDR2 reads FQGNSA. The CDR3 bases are TGTGCCAGCAGCTTAACGCGGGGTTTGGACGAGCAGTACTTC. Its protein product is CASSLTRGLDEQYF. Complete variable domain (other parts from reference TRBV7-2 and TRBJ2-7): GAGVSQSPSNKVTEKGKDVELRCDPISGHTALYWYRQSLGQGLEFLIYFQGNSAPDKSGLPSDRFSAERTGGSVSTLTIQRTQQEDSAVYLCASSLTRGLDEQYFGPGTRLTVT.

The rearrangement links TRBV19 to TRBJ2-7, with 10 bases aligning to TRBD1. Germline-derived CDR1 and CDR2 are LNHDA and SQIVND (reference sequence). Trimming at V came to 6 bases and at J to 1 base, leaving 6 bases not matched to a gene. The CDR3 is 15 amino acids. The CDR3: CASRTRTGGSYEQYF. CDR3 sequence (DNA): TGTGCCAGTAGAACCAGGACAGGGGGATCCTACGAGCAGTACTTC.

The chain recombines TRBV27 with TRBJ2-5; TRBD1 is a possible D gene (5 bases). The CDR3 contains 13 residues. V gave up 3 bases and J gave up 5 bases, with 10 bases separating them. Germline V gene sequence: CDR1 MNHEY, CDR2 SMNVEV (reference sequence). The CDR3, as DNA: TGTGCCAGCAGTTTCAGGGAAGGTGAGACCCAGTACTTC. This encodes CASSFREGETQYF.

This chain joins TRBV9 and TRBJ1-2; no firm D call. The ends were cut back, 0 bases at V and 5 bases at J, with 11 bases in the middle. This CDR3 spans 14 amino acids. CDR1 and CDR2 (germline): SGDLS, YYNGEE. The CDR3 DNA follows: TGTGCCAGCAGCGTAGTTTCGGATAATTATGGCTACACCTTC. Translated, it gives CASSVVSDNYGYTF.

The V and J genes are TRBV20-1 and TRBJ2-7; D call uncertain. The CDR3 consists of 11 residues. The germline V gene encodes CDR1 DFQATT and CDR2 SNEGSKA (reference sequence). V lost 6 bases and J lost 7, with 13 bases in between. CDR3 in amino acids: CSATDFGEQYF. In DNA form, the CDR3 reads TGCAGTGCCACAGACTTCGGGGAGCAGTACTTC.

Here the CDR3 reads CASSISASGSGNTIYF. As DNA, the CDR3 is TGTGCCAGTAGTATTAGCGCCTCGGGATCCGGAAACACCATATATTTT. This chain joins TRBV19 and TRBJ1-3; D ambiguous. Trimming left V 3 bases short and J 4 bases short, with 16 bases between. Germline lookup yields CDR1 LNHDA and CDR2 SQIVND (reference sequence). The CDR3 runs 16 residues.

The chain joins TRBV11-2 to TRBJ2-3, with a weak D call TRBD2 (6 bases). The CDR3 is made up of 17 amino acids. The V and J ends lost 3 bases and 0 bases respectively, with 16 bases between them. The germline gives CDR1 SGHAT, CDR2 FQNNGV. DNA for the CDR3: TGTGCCAGCAGCTTGAGGTGGAGGGGAACCAGCACAGATACGCAGTATTTT. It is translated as CASSLRWRGTSTDTQYF.

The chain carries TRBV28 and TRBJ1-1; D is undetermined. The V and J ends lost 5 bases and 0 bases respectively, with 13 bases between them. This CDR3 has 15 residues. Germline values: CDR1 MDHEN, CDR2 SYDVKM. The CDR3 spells CASSPPRIMNTEAFF. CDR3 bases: TGTGCCAGCAGTCCCCCTCGGATTATGAACACTGAAGCTTTCTTT.

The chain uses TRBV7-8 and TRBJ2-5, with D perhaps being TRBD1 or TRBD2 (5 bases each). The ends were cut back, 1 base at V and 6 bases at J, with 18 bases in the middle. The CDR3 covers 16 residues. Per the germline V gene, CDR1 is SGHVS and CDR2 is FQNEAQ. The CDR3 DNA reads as TGTGCCAGCAGCTTAGATTTCGGGCCCGGGGCGAAGACCCAGTACTTC. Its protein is CASSLDFGPGAKTQYF.

The CDR3 DNA reads as TGTGCCAGCTCACCAACCGCCGACAGCGGCAGGAACATTCAGTACTTC. Its protein is CASSPTADSGRNIQYF. The V gene is TRBV18, the J gene TRBJ2-4; perhaps D is TRBD1 or TRBD2 (5 bases each). V lost 2 bases, J lost 7 bases, and 18 bases lay in between. This CDR3 spans 16 amino acids. The germline CDR1 and CDR2 sequences are KGHSH and LQKENI.

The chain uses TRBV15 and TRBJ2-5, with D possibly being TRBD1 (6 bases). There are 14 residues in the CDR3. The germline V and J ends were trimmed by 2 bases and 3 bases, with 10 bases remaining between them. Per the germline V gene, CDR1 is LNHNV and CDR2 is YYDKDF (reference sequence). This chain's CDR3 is CATSRTDRKETQYF. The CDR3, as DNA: TGTGCCACCAGCAGAACCGACAGGAAAGAGACCCAGTACTTC.

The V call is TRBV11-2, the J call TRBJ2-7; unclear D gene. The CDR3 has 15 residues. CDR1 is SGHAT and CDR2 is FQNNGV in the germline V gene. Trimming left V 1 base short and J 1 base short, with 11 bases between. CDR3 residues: CASSLAATTSYEQYF. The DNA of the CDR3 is TGTGCCAGCAGCTTAGCCGCGACAACGTCCTACGAGCAGTACTTC.

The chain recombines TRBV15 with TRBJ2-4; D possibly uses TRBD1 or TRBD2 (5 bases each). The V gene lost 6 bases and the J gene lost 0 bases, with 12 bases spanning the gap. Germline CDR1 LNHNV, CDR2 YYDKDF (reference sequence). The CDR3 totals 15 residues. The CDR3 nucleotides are TGTGCCACCAGGACCGAGGGGCTAGCCAAAAACATTCAGTACTTC. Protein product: CATRTEGLAKNIQYF.

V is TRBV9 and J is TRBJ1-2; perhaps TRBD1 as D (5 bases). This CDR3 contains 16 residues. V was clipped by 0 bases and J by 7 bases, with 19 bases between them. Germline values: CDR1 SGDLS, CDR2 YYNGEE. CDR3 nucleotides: TGTGCCAGCAGCGTAGCGGCCCCGCCAGGGTTAGGTGGCTACACCTTC. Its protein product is CASSVAAPPGLGGYTF.